Listed here are 14 T cell receptor beta chains from one sample, sequenced in a study of CD8+CD57+ T cells in acquired aplastic anemia. According to the study, genomic DNA was the template for TCR beta VDJ and CDR3 profiling. TCRdb fed the reads into MiXCR, producing one record per CDR3 protein. The repertoire holds 80,000 or so distinct CDR3 sequences, with about 45% as singletons. Sequencing was done on a sample of sorted CD4+, CD8+, or CD8+CD57+ T cells (not recorded which) from PBMCs. These receptors all stem from a human donor in good health, serving as a control.

This clonotype has just a few counts. The chain couples TRBV27 to TRBJ1-6; maybe TRBD1 (6 bases). This CDR3 is 14 amino acids long. Trimming cost V 7 bases and J 7 bases, with 14 bases left between them. Germline CDR1 is MNHEY and CDR2 is SMNVEV (reference sequence). The chain's CDR3 is CASTQDRPNSPLHF. Written as DNA, the CDR3 is TGTGCCAGCACTCAAGACAGGCCGAATTCACCCCTCCACTTT.

This rearrangement joins TRBV20-1 to TRBJ2-3; 9 nucleotides line up with TRBD2. Germline trimming cut 6 bases from V and 2 bases from J; bases unmatched to any gene: 12. The CDR3 length is 16 residues. The germline V gene encodes CDR1 DFQATT and CDR2 SNEGSKA (reference sequence). The CDR3 loop reads CSALPTAGGPTDTQYF. The CDR3, as DNA: TGCAGTGCCCTACCGACAGCGGGGGGCCCCACAGATACGCAGTATTTT.

The chain has TRBV30 and TRBJ1-1; 7 bases map to TRBD1. Per the germline V gene, CDR1 is GTSNPN and CDR2 is SVGIG (reference sequence). J gave up 0 bases and V 2 bases, and 0 bases lay outside the gene matches. The CDR3 loop spans 13 amino acids. CDR3 protein: CAWSQGVNTEAFF. The CDR3 DNA sequence: TGTGCCTGGAGTCAGGGGGTGAACACTGAAGCTTTCTTT.

The V and J genes are TRBV4-2 and TRBJ1-6, with a weak D call TRBD1 (6 bases). Germline V gene lookup returns CDR1 LGHNA and CDR2 YNFKEQ. Trimming shortened V by 4 bases and J by 6 bases, and 22 bases separated the two germline ends. The CDR3 totals 18 residues. The CDR3 reads CASSLRPGGTAANSPLHF. In DNA, the CDR3 is TGTGCCAGCAGCCTCCGACCCGGGGGCACCGCCGCTAATTCACCCCTCCACTTT.

This clonotype was counted many times. This chain joins TRBV12-3 or TRBV12-4 and TRBJ2-7; 9 bases map to TRBD1. This CDR3 has 14 residues. Trimming at V came to 3 bases and at J to 3 bases, leaving 3 bases not matched to a gene. The CDR3 bases are TGTGCCAGCAGTTTCGGGACAGGGATCTACGAGCAGTACTTC. Its protein product is CASSFGTGIYEQYF.

This clonotype came up many times. The genes are TRBV19 and TRBJ1-2; 9 bases map to TRBD1. V lost 3 bases to trimming and J lost 8 bases; unmatched junction nucleotides: 10. Germline-derived CDR1 and CDR2 are LNHDA and SQIVND (reference sequence). The CDR3 has 15 residues. The CDR3, as DNA: TGTGCCAGTAGTATTGGAGGACAGGGGTTATTAGGCTACACCTTC. This codes for CASSIGGQGLLGYTF.

The chain recombines TRBV19 with TRBJ2-7, with D possibly matching TRBD2 (7 bases). Trimming removed 8 bases from V and 6 bases from J, with 26 bases in between. The CDR3 covers 16 residues. Germline V gives CDR1 LNHDA, CDR2 SQIVND (reference sequence). The CDR3 DNA sequence: TGTGCCAGTCGTCCCAGGACGGGGGGCCTCCGTAGCGAGCAGTACTTC. Translating gives CASRPRTGGLRSEQYF.

Ten or more counts support this clonotype. The chain has TRBV20-1 and TRBJ2-7; D tentatively fits TRBD1 or TRBD2 (5 bases each). CDR1 is DFQATT, CDR2 SNEGSKA, per germline (reference sequence). The V gene lost 3 bases and the J gene lost 4 bases, with 16 bases spanning the gap. The CDR3 is 14 residues long. The CDR3, as DNA: TGCAGTGCTAGCTCCCGGGACCAAAAATACGAGCAGTACTTC. Amino acid sequence: CSASSRDQKYEQYF.

The CDR3 bases are TGTGCCTGGGAGGAGGGATCCTACAATGAGCAGTTCTTC. This sequence encodes CAWEEGSYNEQFF. This chain links TRBV30 with TRBJ2-1, with TRBD2 as a possible D gene (6 bases). There are 13 residues in the CDR3. Germline CDR1 GTSNPN, CDR2 SVGIG (reference sequence). Trimming took 5 bases from V and 1 from J, leaving 9 bases between them.

This clonotype was seen only once. This may come from a read error, since a much larger clone is one base off. As the CDR3 is not closed by the conserved phenylalanine or tryptophan, this likely results from a read error. The chain carries TRBV30 and TRBJ2-7; perhaps D is TRBD1 or TRBD2 (6 bases each). V dropped 4 bases and J dropped 6 bases, with 10 bases sitting between them. Germline loops: CDR1 GTSNPN, CDR2 SVGIG (reference sequence). The CDR3 runs 11 residues. The chain's CDR3 is CAWMEGGEQYS. In DNA form, the CDR3 reads TGTGCCTGGATGGAGGGGGGCGAGCAGTACTCC.

In its sample, this clonotype was seen a few times. CDR3 sequence: CASPGGATHQPQHF. The CDR3 bases are TGTGCCAGCCCTGGGGGGGCAACCCATCAGCCCCAGCATTTT. The V call is TRBV25-1, the J call TRBJ1-5; D possibly corresponds to TRBD1 (6 bases). Germline-derived CDR1 and CDR2 are MGHDK and SYGVNS. Trimming left V 8 bases short and J 5 bases short, with 16 bases between. CDR3 length: 14 residues.

The rearrangement uses TRBV7-3 and TRBJ2-3, with D unclear. CDR1 SGHTA and CDR2 FQGTGA come from the germline V gene. The V gene lost 5 bases and the J gene lost 2 bases, with 17 bases spanning the gap. The CDR3 runs to 16 residues. CDR3 DNA sequence: TGTGCCAGCAGCCGAGGTACGAGCTTACCCACAGATACGCAGTATTTT. Translating gives CASSRGTSLPTDTQYF. The full variable domain, with the rest looked up from reference TRBV7-3 and TRBJ2-3, is GAGVSQTPSNKVTEKGKYVELRCDPISGHTALYWYRQSLGQGPEFLIYFQGTGAADDSGLPNDRFFAVRPEGSVSTLKIQRTERGDSAVYLCASSRGTSLPTDTQYFGPGTRLTVL.

Remarks on this clonotype: This may be a read error, as it is one base from a much larger clone. The chain carries TRBV11-2 and TRBJ2-7, with TRBD1 matching 10 bases. CDR3 length: 16 residues. CDR1 SGHAT and CDR2 FQNNGV come from the germline V gene. CDR3 in DNA: TGTCCCAGCACCTACGGCTTGGGGGACAGGGGATACGAGCAGTACTTC. This sequence encodes CPSTYGLGDRGYEQYF. Combining the CDR3 with reference TRBV11-2 and TRBJ2-7 gives the whole variable domain EAGVAQSPRYKIIEKRQSVAFWCNPISGHATLYWYQQILGQGPKLLIQFQNNGVVDDSQLPKDRFSAERLKGVDSTLKIQPAKLEDSAVYLCPSTYGLGDRGYEQYFGPGTRLTVT.

The chain joins TRBV2 to TRBJ1-2; D unclear. The CDR3 consists of 13 residues. Germline V lookup: CDR1 SNHLY, CDR2 FYNNEI. V was pared by 4 bases and J by 4 bases, with 10 bases between. CDR3 in amino acids: CASSGQRIYGYTF. CDR3 in DNA: TGTGCCAGCAGTGGGCAGCGGATCTATGGCTACACCTTC.